A selection of T cell receptor beta chains follows, all from one sample in a study of blood T cell repertoires in COVID-19. Clones were read by immunoSEQ multiplex PCR, and TCRdb kept only the in-frame ones, dropping some. The table shows some 83,000 clones, with about 78% occurring only once. Material: peripheral blood. The receptors originated from a woman older than 75 with acute or convalescent COVID-19. Each CDR3 is given without its conserved first and last residue. Fields, in order: V gene, J gene, clone size, CDR3 protein. Only part of the rows carry a size: once, few, many, or a class if the clone is expanded.

V: TRBV9
J: TRBJ2-5
size: NA
CDR3: ASNTAGQVETQY

V: TRBV29-1
J: TRBJ2-7
size: NA
CDR3: SVETGQGDYEQY

V: TRBV5-1
J: TRBJ1-3
size: NA
CDR3: ASSLVPGVGGNTIY

V: TRBV11-2
J: TRBJ2-3
size: NA
CDR3: ASSLTGRLAGYTDTQY

V: TRBV6-5
J: TRBJ1-5
size: NA
CDR3: ASSSSFRDQPQH

V: TRBV9
J: TRBJ1-1
size: NA
CDR3: ASSVASGTSQNTEAF

V: TRBV24-1
J: TRBJ2-3
size: few
CDR3: ATSDPGFFTGGRDTDTQY

V: TRBV5-5
J: TRBJ1-5
size: few
CDR3: ASSMGTEFNQPQH

V: TRBV3-1/TRBV3-2
J: TRBJ2-5
size: few
CDR3: ASSQGGNRGHGETQY

V: TRBV29-1
J: TRBJ1-4
size: NA
CDR3: SAAGTGAEKLF

V: TRBV7-5
J: TRBJ1-1
size: NA
CDR3: ARSLEDRGSTEAF

V: TRBV7-9
J: TRBJ1-1
size: NA
CDR3: ASSWNRDTEAF

V: TRBV19
J: TRBJ2-5
size: few
CDR3: ASTSPGTGVETQY

V: TRBV10-2
J: TRBJ2-3
size: NA
CDR3: ASSETDRGGTDTQY

V: TRBV11-3
J: TRBJ1-1
size: NA
CDR3: ASKRTGEDTEAF

V: TRBV20-1
J: TRBJ1-2
size: NA
CDR3: SATGFRGYT

V: TRBV6-2/TRBV6-3
J: TRBJ2-2
size: NA
CDR3: ASSRLYEAGELF

V: TRBV5-6
J: TRBJ2-5
size: NA
CDR3: ASSPRWGPGEETQY

V: TRBV13
J: TRBJ2-7
size: NA
CDR3: ASSLTGTYEQY

V: TRBV19
J: TRBJ2-3
size: NA
CDR3: ASTRQVSTDTQY

V: TRBV12-3/TRBV12-4
J: TRBJ1-6
size: NA
CDR3: ASSYSVNSPLH

V: TRBV7-9
J: NA
size: NA
CDR3: ASSLALGPSYNEQF

V: TRBV7-9
J: TRBJ2-3
size: NA
CDR3: ASSLSAGGTDTQY

V: TRBV18
J: TRBJ2-7
size: NA
CDR3: ASSRIGTGPYEQY

V: TRBV28
J: TRBJ1-5
size: NA
CDR3: ASSLPNQPQH

V: TRBV27
J: TRBJ2-1
size: NA
CDR3: ASSLGGADTYNEQF

V: TRBV10-3
J: TRBJ2-1
size: few
CDR3: AIRDRESGEQF

V: TRBV2
J: TRBJ2-7
size: NA
CDR3: ASSKGGGLSYEQY

V: TRBV7-8
J: TRBJ1-6
size: NA
CDR3: ASSVFSYNSPLH

V: TRBV5-5
J: TRBJ1-1
size: NA
CDR3: ASSFGQGPEAF

V: TRBV18
J: TRBJ1-3
size: NA
CDR3: ASSPPSVSGNTIY

V: TRBV7-9
J: TRBJ1-2
size: NA
CDR3: ASSWGQEYYGYT

V: TRBV7-2
J: TRBJ1-1
size: few
CDR3: ASSLTPDRVEAF

V: TRBV7-3
J: TRBJ2-3
size: NA
CDR3: ASSSLLGDTQY

V: TRBV10-3
J: TRBJ1-3
size: NA
CDR3: AISEFTGNTIY

V: TRBV28
J: TRBJ2-3
size: NA
CDR3: ASRRQGADTQY

V: TRBV3-1/TRBV3-2
J: TRBJ1-3
size: few
CDR3: ASSPDRVSGNTIY

V: TRBV20-1
J: TRBJ1-1
size: NA
CDR3: SASGSPNTEAF

V: TRBV6-5
J: TRBJ1-4
size: NA
CDR3: ASSRSTENEKLF

V: TRBV5-5
J: TRBJ1-2
size: NA
CDR3: ASRQGFGGYT

V: TRBV5-4
J: TRBJ1-2
size: few
CDR3: ASSLAGAGGLYSGYT

V: TRBV5-1
J: TRBJ1-2
size: NA
CDR3: ASSLGQGGYT

V: TRBV19
J: TRBJ2-2
size: few
CDR3: ASRSGTGGSGELF

V: TRBV5-3
J: TRBJ1-6
size: NA
CDR3: ARSTRRGSLSYNSPLH

V: TRBV11-2
J: TRBJ2-5
size: few
CDR3: ASSLDRGHQETQY

V: TRBV18
J: TRBJ1-5
size: NA
CDR3: ASSPTGGDQPQH

V: TRBV9
J: TRBJ2-2
size: NA
CDR3: ASARQGSLLNTGELF

V: TRBV5-1
J: TRBJ2-3
size: NA
CDR3: ASSPLNTDTQY

V: TRBV5-1
J: TRBJ2-3
size: NA
CDR3: ASSLERARTDTQY

V: TRBV19
J: TRBJ1-1
size: NA
CDR3: ASRQPLQAGQGLKYRPEAF

V: TRBV11-2
J: TRBJ1-5
size: few
CDR3: ASSFFGGNQPQH

V: TRBV27
J: TRBJ1-2
size: NA
CDR3: ASRGFRGDGYT